These T cell receptor beta chains were read from a single sample in a study of naive and memory T cell subsets. MiXCR, applied by TCRdb to the UMI-ligation and nested PCR reads, yields one record per CDR3 protein. Altogether around 83,000 distinct CDR3 sequences are present, approximately 10% being singletons, with the ten largest covering around 0.13%. Sequenced: naive CD4+ T cells from blood. The receptors come from a human donor in good health. CDR3s include the opening cysteine and the closing phenylalanine or tryptophan. The order of the fields is J gene, clone size, D gene, V gene, CDR3 protein, CDR3 DNA. D genes are given only for firm matches. Clone size is not always given. Where it is, it says once, few, many or a class for expanded clones.

j_gene: TRBJ1-4; abundance: few; d_gene: NA; v_gene: TRBV2; CDR3aa: CASSDKGRGTNEKLFF; CDR3nt: TGTGCCAGCAGTGATAAAGGCAGGGGAACTAATGAAAAACTGTTTTTT
j_gene: TRBJ2-2; abundance: few; d_gene: NA; v_gene: TRBV29-1; CDR3aa: CSVEWPGERRPTGELFF; CDR3nt: TGCAGCGTTGAATGGCCAGGGGAGAGAAGGCCCACCGGGGAGCTGTTTTTT
j_gene: TRBJ1-5; abundance: few; d_gene: NA; v_gene: TRBV6-1; CDR3aa: CASSEAGAGSNQPQHF; CDR3nt: TGTGCCAGCAGCGAAGCAGGGGCAGGGTCTAACCAGCCCCAGCATTTT
j_gene: TRBJ2-1; abundance: NA; d_gene: TRBD2; v_gene: TRBV3-1; CDR3aa: CASSQGTSGTYNEQFF; CDR3nt: TGTGCCAGCAGCCAAGGGACTAGCGGAACATACAATGAGCAGTTCTTC
j_gene: TRBJ2-1; abundance: few; d_gene: NA; v_gene: TRBV7-2; CDR3aa: CASSLGTTYRLVLNEQFF; CDR3nt: TGTGCCAGCAGCTTAGGGACGACATATCGCCTGGTGCTCAATGAGCAGTTCTTC
j_gene: TRBJ1-4; abundance: NA; d_gene: TRBD1; v_gene: TRBV28; CDR3aa: CASSSTGQSYEKLFF; CDR3nt: TGTGCCAGCAGTTCTACGGGACAGTCGTATGAAAAACTGTTTTTT
j_gene: TRBJ2-6; abundance: once; d_gene: NA; v_gene: TRBV6-2/TRBV6-3; CDR3aa: CASSYEARGVGSGANVLTF; CDR3nt: TGTGCCAGCAGTTACGAAGCCCGGGGTGTAGGCTCTGGGGCCAACGTCCTGACTTTC
j_gene: TRBJ2-7; abundance: many; d_gene: NA; v_gene: TRBV4-3; CDR3aa: CASSQIPYDEQYF; CDR3nt: TGCGCCAGCAGCCAGATTCCGTACGACGAGCAGTACTTC
j_gene: TRBJ2-2; abundance: many; d_gene: TRBD1; v_gene: TRBV5-4; CDR3aa: CASSVDRAIDTGELFF; CDR3nt: TGTGCCAGCAGCGTCGACAGGGCCATCGACACCGGGGAGCTGTTTTTT
j_gene: TRBJ2-1; abundance: few; d_gene: TRBD1; v_gene: TRBV12-3/TRBV12-4; CDR3aa: CASSQLQGVRGNEQFF; CDR3nt: TGTGCCAGCAGTCAGCTACAGGGGGTCAGAGGGAATGAGCAGTTCTTC
j_gene: TRBJ1-1; abundance: NA; d_gene: NA; v_gene: TRBV30; CDR3aa: CAWSGSSTEAFF; CDR3nt: TGTGCCTGGAGTGGATCATCAACTGAAGCTTTCTTT
j_gene: TRBJ1-1; abundance: NA; d_gene: NA; v_gene: TRBV5-6; CDR3aa: CASSLSWGSRYTEAFF; CDR3nt: TGTGCCAGCAGCTTGTCATGGGGCTCTAGGTACACTGAAGCTTTCTTT
j_gene: TRBJ2-3; abundance: NA; d_gene: TRBD1; v_gene: TRBV3-1; CDR3aa: CASSQRTGDNTQYF; CDR3nt: TGTGCCAGCAGCCAGAGGACAGGGGACAATACGCAGTATTTT
j_gene: TRBJ2-7; abundance: many; d_gene: TRBD2; v_gene: TRBV7-2; CDR3aa: CASSWPLSGVEGEQYF; CDR3nt: TGTGCCAGCAGCTGGCCCCTTAGCGGGGTGGAGGGCGAGCAGTACTTC
j_gene: TRBJ1-1; abundance: many; d_gene: NA; v_gene: TRBV7-9; CDR3aa: CASSLEGKNTEAFF; CDR3nt: TGTGCCAGCAGCTTAGAAGGGAAGAACACTGAAGCTTTCTTT
j_gene: TRBJ2-7; abundance: many; d_gene: NA; v_gene: TRBV13; CDR3aa: CASSSYPKYEQYF; CDR3nt: TGTGCCAGCAGCTCCTACCCTAAATACGAGCAGTACTTC
j_gene: TRBJ1-1; abundance: NA; d_gene: TRBD1; v_gene: TRBV7-2; CDR3aa: CASSYVSRDRAFF; CDR3nt: TGTGCCAGCAGCTACGTGAGCCGGGACAGAGCTTTCTTT
j_gene: TRBJ1-3; abundance: NA; d_gene: NA; v_gene: TRBV4-2; CDR3aa: CASSHGTGHSGNTIYF; CDR3nt: TGTGCCAGCAGCCACGGGACGGGGCACTCTGGAAACACCATATATTTT
j_gene: TRBJ1-1; abundance: NA; d_gene: NA; v_gene: TRBV14; CDR3aa: CASSQAGGGAEAFF; CDR3nt: TGTGCCAGCAGCCAAGCGGGGGGAGGCGCTGAAGCTTTCTTT
j_gene: TRBJ2-4; abundance: NA; d_gene: TRBD2; v_gene: TRBV11-2; CDR3aa: CASSSRLGLAGENIQYF; CDR3nt: TGTGCCAGCAGCTCCCGCTTAGGACTAGCGGGAGAAAACATTCAGTACTTC
j_gene: TRBJ2-1; abundance: many; d_gene: NA; v_gene: TRBV12-3/TRBV12-4; CDR3aa: CASSLRGGGDEQFF; CDR3nt: TGTGCCAGCAGTTTACGTGGGGGTGGGGATGAGCAGTTCTTC
j_gene: TRBJ1-4; abundance: NA; d_gene: TRBD1; v_gene: TRBV7-9; CDR3aa: CASSSPGQGDLWEKLFF; CDR3nt: TGTGCCAGCAGTTCCCCGGGACAGGGGGATCTTTGGGAAAAACTGTTTTTT
j_gene: TRBJ2-4; abundance: few; d_gene: NA; v_gene: TRBV5-6; CDR3aa: CASSAQGGGVQYF; CDR3nt: TGTGCCAGCAGCGCACAGGGAGGGGGGGTTCAGTACTTC
j_gene: TRBJ2-2; abundance: NA; d_gene: NA; v_gene: TRBV5-6; CDR3aa: CASSLRATYTGELFF; CDR3nt: TGTGCCAGCAGCTTGCGGGCAACCTACACCGGGGAGCTGTTTTTT
j_gene: TRBJ2-5; abundance: few; d_gene: NA; v_gene: TRBV15; CDR3aa: CATSRDHSLVTQYF; CDR3nt: TGTGCCACCAGCAGGGACCATAGTCTGGTGACCCAGTACTTC
j_gene: TRBJ2-6; abundance: NA; d_gene: TRBD2; v_gene: TRBV12-3/TRBV12-4; CDR3aa: CASSALAVYSGANVLTF; CDR3nt: TGTGCCAGCAGCGCCCTAGCGGTCTACTCTGGGGCCAACGTCCTGACTTTC
j_gene: TRBJ2-2; abundance: NA; d_gene: NA; v_gene: TRBV30; CDR3aa: CAWSQRRNTGELFF; CDR3nt: TGTGCCTGGAGTCAGCGCAGGAACACCGGGGAGCTGTTTTTT
j_gene: TRBJ2-1; abundance: few; d_gene: NA; v_gene: TRBV5-1; CDR3aa: CASSTTWNEQFF; CDR3nt: TGCGCCAGCAGCACGACTTGGAATGAGCAGTTCTTC
j_gene: TRBJ1-5; abundance: NA; d_gene: NA; v_gene: TRBV18; CDR3aa: CASSPGQDSNQPQHF; CDR3nt: TGTGCCAGCTCACCTGGGCAGGATAGCAATCAGCCCCAGCATTTT
j_gene: TRBJ1-5; abundance: few; d_gene: NA; v_gene: TRBV12-3/TRBV12-4; CDR3aa: CASSHRDSNQPQHF; CDR3nt: TGTGCCAGCAGCCACAGAGATAGCAATCAGCCCCAGCATTTT
j_gene: TRBJ1-4; abundance: few; d_gene: NA; v_gene: TRBV7-6; CDR3aa: CASSPRQPATNEKLFF; CDR3nt: TGTGCCAGCAGCCCACGACAGCCTGCAACTAATGAAAAACTGTTTTTT
j_gene: TRBJ2-4; abundance: few; d_gene: TRBD2; v_gene: TRBV30; CDR3aa: CAWSVVVSSGTLAKNIQYF; CDR3nt: TGTGCCTGGAGTGTTGTAGTTTCTAGCGGGACTCTAGCCAAAAACATTCAGTACTTC
j_gene: TRBJ2-3; abundance: few; d_gene: NA; v_gene: TRBV3-1; CDR3aa: CASSQGPSVQYF; CDR3nt: TGTGCCAGCAGCCAAGGTCCCAGCGTTCAGTATTTT
j_gene: TRBJ2-7; abundance: many; d_gene: TRBD2; v_gene: TRBV20-1; CDR3aa: CSARVLRESRYEQYF; CDR3nt: TGCAGTGCTAGAGTTTTGCGGGAGTCCCGCTACGAGCAGTACTTC
j_gene: TRBJ1-1; abundance: many; d_gene: TRBD1; v_gene: TRBV18; CDR3aa: CASSWDRDTEAFF; CDR3nt: TGTGCCAGCTCATGGGACAGGGACACTGAAGCTTTCTTT
j_gene: TRBJ1-4; abundance: few; d_gene: NA; v_gene: TRBV7-9; CDR3aa: CASRPDSGGLFF; CDR3nt: TGTGCCAGCAGACCAGACAGCGGGGGACTGTTTTTT
j_gene: TRBJ2-7; abundance: few; d_gene: TRBD2; v_gene: TRBV28; CDR3aa: CASSSGTSGDSYEQYF; CDR3nt: TGTGCCAGCAGTTCCGGGACTAGCGGGGACTCCTACGAGCAGTACTTC
j_gene: TRBJ2-3; abundance: few; d_gene: NA; v_gene: TRBV12-3/TRBV12-4; CDR3aa: CASSLLATRGTDTQYF; CDR3nt: TGTGCCAGCAGTTTACTTGCGACTAGGGGCACAGATACGCAGTATTTT
j_gene: TRBJ1-4; abundance: NA; d_gene: NA; v_gene: TRBV12-3/TRBV12-4; CDR3aa: CASSLRRPGRTTNEKLFF; CDR3nt: TGTGCCAGCAGTTTAAGACGTCCAGGGCGGACAACTAATGAAAAACTGTTTTTT
j_gene: TRBJ1-1; abundance: few; d_gene: NA; v_gene: TRBV7-2; CDR3aa: CASSFQRVGNTEAFF; CDR3nt: TGTGCCAGCAGCTTCCAAAGGGTGGGGAACACTGAAGCTTTCTTT
j_gene: TRBJ2-2; abundance: NA; d_gene: TRBD1; v_gene: TRBV7-9; CDR3aa: CASSRQGPNTGELFF; CDR3nt: TGTGCCAGCAGCCGACAGGGCCCGAACACCGGGGAGCTGTTTTTT
j_gene: TRBJ2-1; abundance: NA; d_gene: TRBD2; v_gene: TRBV2; CDR3aa: CASSVASGRSFEQFF; CDR3nt: TGTGCCAGCAGTGTTGCCAGCGGGAGAAGTTTTGAGCAGTTCTTC
j_gene: TRBJ1-2; abundance: few; d_gene: TRBD1; v_gene: TRBV20-1; CDR3aa: CRGTGKGGYTF; CDR3nt: TGCAGGGGGACAGGGAAAGGAGGCTACACCTTC
j_gene: TRBJ2-5; abundance: NA; d_gene: NA; v_gene: TRBV7-2; CDR3aa: CASSSGPPRETQYF; CDR3nt: TGTGCCAGCAGCTCGGGCCCACCGAGGGAGACCCAGTACTTC
j_gene: TRBJ2-2; abundance: NA; d_gene: NA; v_gene: TRBV7-2; CDR3aa: CASSLVSTGELFF; CDR3nt: TGTGCCAGCAGCTTAGTCAGCACCGGGGAGCTGTTTTTT
j_gene: TRBJ1-1; abundance: NA; d_gene: NA; v_gene: TRBV18; CDR3aa: CASSLGTAGKAFF; CDR3nt: TGTGCCAGCTCACTTGGGACGGCGGGGAAAGCTTTCTTT
j_gene: TRBJ1-1; abundance: NA; d_gene: NA; v_gene: TRBV18; CDR3aa: CASSRTATYTEAFF; CDR3nt: TGTGCCAGCTCACGGACAGCAACCTACACTGAAGCTTTCTTT
j_gene: TRBJ1-1; abundance: NA; d_gene: TRBD1; v_gene: TRBV2; CDR3aa: CASSKQGSKNTEAFF; CDR3nt: TGTGCCAGCAGTAAACAGGGGAGCAAGAACACTGAAGCTTTCTTT
j_gene: TRBJ2-1; abundance: many; d_gene: TRBD2; v_gene: TRBV7-6; CDR3aa: CASSLGPGLADNEQFF; CDR3nt: TGTGCCAGCAGCCTAGGCCCGGGACTAGCGGACAATGAGCAGTTCTTC
j_gene: TRBJ2-3; abundance: many; d_gene: NA; v_gene: TRBV29-1; CDR3aa: CSLIGADTQYF; CDR3nt: TGTTCTTTAATTGGGGCCGATACGCAGTATTTT
j_gene: TRBJ1-2; abundance: few; d_gene: NA; v_gene: TRBV20-1; CDR3aa: CSASGQGVYGYTF; CDR3nt: TGCAGTGCTAGTGGGCAGGGAGTCTATGGCTACACCTTC
j_gene: TRBJ1-5; abundance: many; d_gene: NA; v_gene: TRBV5-1; CDR3aa: CASSLEVSNQPQHF; CDR3nt: TGCGCCAGCAGCTTGGAGGTGAGCAATCAGCCCCAGCATTTT
j_gene: TRBJ2-3; abundance: NA; d_gene: NA; v_gene: TRBV12-3/TRBV12-4; CDR3aa: CASTYLGQSNTQYF; CDR3nt: TGTGCCAGTACCTACCTAGGACAGTCAAATACGCAGTATTTT
j_gene: TRBJ2-4; abundance: NA; d_gene: TRBD1; v_gene: TRBV15; CDR3aa: CATSRGRGQGLAKNIQYF; CDR3nt: TGTGCCACCAGCAGAGGAAGGGGACAGGGGTTAGCCAAAAACATTCAGTACTTC